This entry features one T cell receptor (beta chain) sequence. The antigen is unknown. CDR1 and CDR2 (germline): SGHTA, FQGNSA. The CDR3 contains 13 residues. Trimming took 3 bases from V and 3 from J, leaving 6 bases between them. The record originates from a study of PD-1 blockade in classical Hodgkin lymphoma. Findings and caveats of the study: CD4+ TCR diversity, unlike CD8+, rose significantly by C4D1. For complete responders, baseline diversity was comparable to that of newly diagnosed patients.

Profiling relied on immunoSEQ multiplex PCR, and the TCRdb table lists in-frame clones only, not all of them. The data contain 38,000 or so clones, almost 70% of them singletons. All trial patients relapsed after autologous stem cell transplantation. This sequence originates from a human donor with classical Hodgkin lymphoma. Source: peripheral blood mononuclear cells (PBMCs), taken before the second cycle of nivolumab. The chain combines TRBV7-2 with TRBJ1-5, with D unresolved. CDR3 residues: CASSFGVNQPQHF. The CDR3 nucleotides are TGTGCCAGCAGCTTCGGGGTCAATCAGCCCCAGCATTTT.